This entry lists 22 T cell receptor beta chains sequenced from one sample in a study of PD-L1 blockade in urothelial cancer. The repertoire was sequenced with immunoSEQ multiplex PCR; TCRdb's copy has only in-frame clones and lacks some. Seen here are just over 35,000 clones, 36% observed once, and the top ten hold 8% to 9.5%. The starting material was tumor tissue, obtained before atezolizumab (anti-PD-L1) treatment. The receptors were sampled from a man aged 60 to 69 with urothelial cancer.

This clone occurred once. The chain carries TRBV10-1 and TRBJ2-7; TRBD2 aligns across 15 bases. The V segment lost 3 bases and the J segment 9 bases; nucleotides outside the gene matches: 6. Germline assignment: CDR1 WNHNN and CDR2 SYGVQD (reference sequence). This CDR3 is built from 15 residues. The CDR3 is CASSESGLAGGRQYF. CDR3 nucleotides: TGCGCCAGCAGTGAATCTGGACTAGCGGGAGGGAGGCAGTACTTC.

The chain is built from TRBV6-8 and TRBJ2-7; possibly TRBD2 for D (6 bases). Germline V gives CDR1 MNHGY, CDR2 SAAAGT. The CDR3 is 15 amino acids. The germline V and J ends were trimmed by 4 bases and 6 bases, with 19 bases remaining between them. The CDR3 sequence is CASSFGRGYALEQYF. The CDR3 coding sequence is TGTGCCAGCAGTTTTGGGCGGGGATACGCCCTCGAGCAGTACTTC.

This clone was recorded a few times. V and J are TRBV7-7 and TRBJ2-3; D possibly corresponds to TRBD2 (6 bases). The CDR3 length is 14 residues. V lost 5 bases and J lost 7, with 16 bases in between. Per the germline V gene, CDR1 is SSHAT and CDR2 is FNYEAQ (reference sequence). CDR3 in DNA: TGTGCCAGCAGCCAACGAAGACTAGTCAATACGCAGTATTTT. Residues: CASSQRRLVNTQYF.

This clone appeared a few times. The chain joins TRBV11-3 to TRBJ1-1, with D maybe TRBD1 (6 bases). V was clipped by 3 bases and J by 8 bases, with 16 bases between them. The germline gives CDR1 SGHNT, CDR2 YENEEA. CDR3 size: 14 residues. The CDR3 nucleotides are TGTGCCAGCAGCTTGGACAGCGGATGGAAGGAAGCTTTCTTT. Amino acids: CASSLDSGWKEAFF.

The rearrangement uses TRBV25-1 and TRBJ1-5; D is uncertain. This CDR3 spans 18 amino acids. Germline values: CDR1 MGHDK, CDR2 SYGVNS. Deletions cut 3 bases from V and 0 bases from J, with 18 bases between. The CDR3 spells CASSEGRVRRGSNQPQHF. The CDR3 nucleotides are TGTGCCAGCAGTGAGGGGAGGGTCCGACGCGGTAGCAATCAGCCCCAGCATTTT.

The rearrangement uses TRBV7-5 and TRBJ2-2; TRBD1 is the table's D call, not checked against the DNA. TRBV7-5 has pseudogene status. The CDR3 is 15 amino acids. The CDR3 sequence is CASSFTGWYTGELFF. The CDR3 coding sequence is TGTGCCAGCAGCTTTACAGGCTGGTACACCGGGGAGCTGTTTTTT.

This clone was seen at least ten times. The DNA includes a base that is either unread or ambiguous, and X takes the place of its residue. The chain combines TRBV11-3 with TRBJ1-3; 10 positions match TRBD1. The CDR3 consists of 15 residues. Unmatched junction bases numbered 2, after V lost 4 bases and J lost 2 bases. In germline, CDR1 is SGHNT, CDR2 YENEEA. CDR3 DNA sequence: TGTGCCAGCAGCTYAGGACAGGGGGCTGGAAACACCATATATTTT. This gives the protein CASSXGQGAGNTIYF.

This chain uses TRBV14 with TRBJ2-2; a weak D match, TRBD1 (6 bases). CDR1 is SGHDN, CDR2 FVKESK, per germline. The CDR3 is 16 residues long. V was cut by 4 bases and J by 1 base, with 13 bases left in between. The CDR3 sequence: CASSPLTGLNTGELFF. The CDR3 DNA sequence: TGTGCCAGCAGCCCACTGACAGGACTGAACACCGGGGAGCTGTTTTTT.

The chain links TRBV19 to TRBJ1-3, with D uncertain. This CDR3 has 17 amino acids. V gave up 5 bases and J gave up 8 bases, with 25 bases separating them. Germline CDR1 reads LNHDA; CDR2 reads SQIVND (reference sequence). In DNA, the CDR3 is TGTGCCAGTAGTCCAGAGGCCCCGGCAGAAAGGGCAGACACCATATATTTT. It translates to CASSPEAPAERADTIYF. The variable domain in full, completed from reference TRBV19 and TRBJ1-3, reads DGGITQSPKYLFRKEGQNVTLSCEQNLNHDAMYWYRQDPGQGLRLIYYSQIVNDFQKGDIAEGYSVSREKKESFPLTVTSAQKNPTAFYLCASSPEAPAERADTIYFGEGSWLTVV.

V and J are TRBV18 and TRBJ2-5, with D possibly TRBD2 on 5 matching bases. CDR1 KGHSH and CDR2 LQKENI come from the germline V gene. The V end lost 1 base, the J end lost 3 bases, and 6 bases lay between the germline ends. The CDR3 consists of 13 residues. CDR3 DNA: TGTGCCAGCTCACCACGGGGAGAAGAGACCCAGTACTTC. This translates into CASSPRGEETQYF.

V usage is TRBV9 and J usage is TRBJ1-3; D is unclear. The CDR3 contains 17 residues. Germline V gene sequence: CDR1 SGDLS, CDR2 YYNGEE. V lost 2 bases, J lost 0 bases, and 15 bases lay in between. This CDR3 reads CASSVGAGPSSGNTIYF. The DNA for the CDR3 is TGTGCCAGCAGCGTCGGTGCTGGTCCTAGCTCTGGAAACACCATATATTTT.

The V call is TRBV6-8, the J call TRBJ1-1; D is unresolved. The CDR3 length is 16 residues. Per the germline V gene, CDR1 is MNHGY and CDR2 is SAAAGT. With 5 bases removed from V and 0 bases from J, the gap between germline ends came to 16 bases. The CDR3 DNA reads TGTGCCAGCAGTGCTTTATCGAAGGAGTTGAACACTGAAGCTTTCTTT. Its translation: CASSALSKELNTEAFF.

The chain links TRBV29-1 to TRBJ1-1; no firm D call. Germline CDR1 is SQVTM and CDR2 is ANQGSEA. The CDR3 loop spans 12 amino acids. The V gene lost 5 bases and the J gene lost 2 bases, with 9 bases spanning the gap. This CDR3 is CSVSHGNTEAFF. The CDR3 region has the DNA TGCAGCGTTTCCCACGGTAACACTGAAGCTTTCTTT. Full variable domain (missing parts from reference TRBV29-1 and TRBJ1-1): SAVISQKPSRDICQRGTSLTIQCQVDSQVTMMFWYRQQPGQSLTLIATANQGSEATYESGFVIDKFPISRPNLTFSTLTVSNMSPEDSSIYLCSVSHGNTEAFFGQGTRLTVV.

This clone occurred a few times. The genes are TRBV28 and TRBJ2-2; TRBD1 matches at 9 bases. In germline, CDR1 is MDHEN, CDR2 SYDVKM. After removal of 6 bases from V and 6 bases from J, the junction contained 2 bases not matched to a gene. CDR3 length: 13 residues. CDR3 nucleotide sequence: TGTGCCAGCAGGTGGGACAGGGCCGGGGAGCTGTTTTTT. It is translated as CASRWDRAGELFF.

V usage is TRBV19 and J usage is TRBJ1-4, with unresolved D. The length of the CDR3 is 11 residues. Trimming removed 3 bases from V and 8 bases from J, with 4 bases in between. Germline loops: CDR1 LNHDA, CDR2 SQIVND (reference sequence). CDR3 sequence reads: CASSIQEKLFF. The CDR3 DNA reads TGTGCCAGTAGTATTCAGGAAAAACTGTTTTTT.

DNA of the CDR3: TGTGCCAGCAGTTTAGGAGGGGCGGATGAAAAACTGTTTTTT. This sequence encodes CASSLGGADEKLFF. V is TRBV28 and J is TRBJ1-4; D is possibly TRBD1 (5 bases). CDR3 length: 14 residues. The germline V and J ends were trimmed by 2 bases and 6 bases, with 10 bases remaining between them. CDR1 is MDHEN, CDR2 SYDVKM, per germline.

The genes are TRBV6-8 and TRBJ2-3; D remains unclear. CDR1 and CDR2 (germline): MNHGY, SAAAGT. The CDR3 runs 17 residues. V shed 7 bases and J shed 1 base, with 21 bases lying between them. CDR3 sequence: CASNPPRTNGGTDTQYF. CDR3 sequence (DNA): TGTGCCAGCAATCCGCCGCGGACCAACGGAGGCACAGATACGCAGTATTTT.

This clone was counted many times. The gene calls are TRBV6-7 and TRBJ1-2, with D perhaps TRBD1 (5 bases). TRBV6-7 is assigned to the ORF class and has an uncertain function. This CDR3 is 15 amino acids long. Trimming shortened V by 2 bases and J by 0 bases, and 10 bases separated the two germline ends. The CDR3 sequence: CASSYGGASNYGYTF. CDR3 DNA: TGTGCCAGCAGTTACGGAGGGGCTTCTAACTATGGCTACACCTTC.

The chain has TRBV5-1 and TRBJ1-1; tentatively, D is TRBD1 (6 bases). Germline CDR1 reads SGHRS; CDR2 reads YFSETQ. V lost 2 bases and J 0 bases, leaving 11 bases between the germline ends. This CDR3 has 15 amino acids. CDR3: CASSLQQGMNTEAFF. As DNA, the CDR3 is TGCGCCAGCAGCTTACAGCAGGGGATGAACACTGAAGCTTTCTTT.

This clone was seen at least ten times. The genes are TRBV11-3 and TRBJ1-4; 10 nucleotides align to TRBD1. The trim removed 5 bases at V and 5 bases at J, leaving 5 bases unmatched. Germline CDR1 reads SGHNT; CDR2 reads YENEEA. CDR3 length equals 15 residues. CDR3: CASSGGTGANEKLFF. In nucleotides, the CDR3 is TGTGCCAGCAGCGGGGGGACAGGGGCGAATGAAAAACTGTTTTTT.

V gene TRBV19 combines with J gene TRBJ1-1; maybe TRBD1 (6 bases). CDR1 and CDR2 from the germline V gene are LNHDA and SQIVND (reference sequence). The CDR3 consists of 14 residues. V lost 8 bases and J lost 6, with 19 bases in between. In DNA, the CDR3 is TGTGCCAGTGGGAAAACAGGGTTTGGACCTGAAGCTTTCTTT. Protein product: CASGKTGFGPEAFF.

A few counts support this clone. The V gene is TRBV27, the J gene TRBJ2-7; TRBD1 matches at 8 bases. This CDR3 region has 17 residues. Trimming cost V 5 bases and J 4 bases; bases outside gene matches: 16. Germline CDR1 MNHEY, CDR2 SMNVEV (reference sequence). Written as DNA, the CDR3 is TGTGCCAGCAGTCCCTTAGTCGGTAGGACAGGGACATACGAGCAGTACTTC. This encodes CASSPLVGRTGTYEQYF.